What follows are 15 T cell receptor beta chains derived from one specimen sequenced in a study of CD8+ T cells in alopecia areata. Regarding treatment: oral pan-JAK inhibitor, 5-10 mg twice daily. Sequencing used cDNA as its template, made by extracting RNA and reverse transcribing it. TCRdb's copy holds only in-frame clones and misses some; the assay was immunoSEQ multiplex PCR. This sample has 130,000 or so clones, with approximately 90% found just once. This sample comprised CD8+ T cells sorted from blood, obtained at week 4, from a patient treated with tofacitinib. These receptors were obtained from a human donor with alopecia areata.

CDR3 in amino acids: CASTLGVNLYNEQFF. The DNA for the CDR3 is TGTGCCAGCACCCTTGGGGTTAACCTCTACAATGAGCAGTTCTTC. The V gene is TRBV7-9, the J gene TRBJ2-1; D uncertain. Germline lookup yields CDR1 SEHNR and CDR2 FQNEAQ (reference sequence). This CDR3 spans 15 amino acids. The V and J ends lost 7 bases and 3 bases respectively, with 16 bases between them.

This chain uses TRBV6-5 with TRBJ2-7, with no clear D. Trimming pared 2 bases from V and 0 bases from J, leaving 11 bases between. The CDR3 has 15 residues. Germline V gene lookup returns CDR1 MNHEY and CDR2 SVGAGI. The CDR3 DNA reads TGTGCCAGCAGTTACGGACCGCAATCCTCCTACGAGCAGTACTTC. It translates to CASSYGPQSSYEQYF.

In DNA, the CDR3 is TGTGCCAGCAGTGAAGAACGGCAGGGGGGCACCGGGGAGCTGTTTTTT. This gives the protein CASSEERQGGTGELFF. The rearrangement joins TRBV2 to TRBJ2-2; possible D gene TRBD1, 7 bases. This CDR3 comprises 16 residues. Trimming removed 1 base from V and 4 bases from J, with 13 bases in between. Germline lookup yields CDR1 SNHLY and CDR2 FYNNEI.

In this sample, this clone turned up a few times. The rearrangement links TRBV29-1 to TRBJ2-3; 10 bases match TRBD2. The CDR3 is 14 amino acids. V gave up 4 bases and J gave up 2 bases; unmatched junction bases: 3. Germline CDR1 SQVTM, CDR2 ANQGSEA. The chain's CDR3 is CSVGLAGLTDTQYF. Here the CDR3 DNA reads TGCAGCGTTGGACTAGCGGGCCTCACAGATACGCAGTATTTT.

The rearrangement joins TRBV27 to TRBJ2-3; D unclear. Germline V gene data show CDR1 as MNHEY and CDR2 as SMNVEV (reference sequence). The CDR3 totals 15 residues. Trimming left V 0 bases short and J 0 bases short, with 7 bases between. The DNA of the CDR3 is TGTGCCAGCAGTTTATCGATTAGAAGCACAGATACGCAGTATTTT. As protein: CASSLSIRSTDTQYF.

The chain carries TRBV18 and TRBJ2-5; no clear D. CDR1 and CDR2 from the germline V gene are KGHSH and LQKENI. Trimming pared 0 bases from V and 1 base from J, leaving 12 bases between. This CDR3 contains 16 residues. The CDR3 coding sequence is TGTGCCAGCTCACCACCGCTCGAGGTGTTCCAAGAGACCCAGTACTTC. Its translation is CASSPPLEVFQETQYF.

The chain recombines TRBV30 with TRBJ2-3, with 9 bases identical to TRBD2. V gave up 0 bases and J gave up 4 bases; unmatched junction bases: 8. CDR1 is GTSNPN, CDR2 SVGIG, per germline (reference sequence). This CDR3 is 16 amino acids long. CDR3 sequence: CAWSVPQRGDSDTQYF. The CDR3 nucleotides read TGTGCCTGGAGTGTACCCCAGCGGGGGGACTCAGATACGCAGTATTTT. Full variable domain (rest looked up from reference TRBV30 and TRBJ2-3): SQTIHQWPATLVQPVGSPLSLECTVEGTSNPNLYWYRQAAGRGLQLLFYSVGIGQISSEVPQNLSASRPQDRQFILSSKKLLLSDSGFYLCAWSVPQRGDSDTQYFGPGTRLTVL.

This chain uses TRBV21-1 with TRBJ2-7; TRBD2, the D gene given by the table, was not confirmed from the DNA. TRBV21-1 is termed a pseudogene. The CDR3 extends over 19 amino acids. CDR3 protein: CASTKGKERLSGGSYEQYF. CDR3 bases: TGTGCCAGTACGAAAGGCAAAGAGCGTCTTAGCGGGGGCTCCTACGAGCAGTACTTC.

This chain uses TRBV11-2 with TRBJ1-1, with D maybe TRBD1 (6 bases). This CDR3 is built from 17 residues. CDR1 and CDR2 (germline): SGHAT, FQNNGV. V shed 4 bases and J shed 7 bases, with 25 bases lying between them. CDR3 coding DNA: TGTGCCAGCAGCTCCCCGGACAATTCGGGACACTGGAATGAAGCTTTCTTT. Encoded protein: CASSSPDNSGHWNEAFF.

The chain carries TRBV19 and TRBJ1-2; no clear D. From germline, CDR1 is LNHDA and CDR2 SQIVND (reference sequence). This CDR3 is built from 18 residues. V lost 2 bases to trimming and J lost 4 bases, with 23 bases between them. CDR3 coding DNA: TGTGCCAGTAGTATACCAACCACGGAGCCTTTACTATTCTATGGCTACACCTTC. Translated, it gives CASSIPTTEPLLFYGYTF. The full variable domain, in which reference TRBV19 and TRBJ1-2 provide the parts outside the CDR3, is DGGITQSPKYLFRKEGQNVTLSCEQNLNHDAMYWYRQDPGQGLRLIYYSQIVNDFQKGDIAEGYSVSREKKESFPLTVTSAQKNPTAFYLCASSIPTTEPLLFYGYTFGSGTRLTVV.

The V gene is TRBV9, the J gene TRBJ1-3; the D gene is possibly TRBD1 (5 bases). CDR1 is SGDLS, CDR2 YYNGEE, per germline. V was cut by 0 bases and J by 3 bases, with 10 bases left in between. The CDR3 is made up of 15 amino acids. The CDR3 protein is CASSVDHRNGNTIYF. CDR3 coding DNA: TGTGCCAGCAGCGTAGACCACAGGAATGGAAACACCATATATTTT. Full variable domain (remainder filled in from reference TRBV9 and TRBJ1-3): DSGVTQTPKHLITATGQRVTLRCSPRSGDLSVYWYQQSLDQGLQFLIQYYNGEERAKGNILERFSAQQFPDLHSELNLSSLELGDSALYFCASSVDHRNGNTIYFGEGSWLTVV.

V gene TRBV6-5 combines with J gene TRBJ2-7, with D hard to call. Looked up from germline, CDR1 is MNHEY and CDR2 is SVGAGI. The CDR3 spans 14 residues. V dropped 2 bases and J dropped 0 bases, with 8 bases sitting between them. CDR3 loop: CASSYGSASYEQYF. The CDR3 nucleotides are TGTGCCAGCAGTTACGGGTCGGCCTCCTACGAGCAGTACTTC.

V gene TRBV7-9 combines with J gene TRBJ2-7; 7 bases fit TRBD1. J lost 0 bases, V lost 0 bases, and 2 bases had no gene match. Germline CDR1 SEHNR, CDR2 FQNEAQ (reference sequence). The CDR3 length is 15 residues. In DNA form, the CDR3 reads TGTGCCAGCAGCTTAGCGGCAGGGGGCTCCTACGAGCAGTACTTC. Translated, it gives CASSLAAGGSYEQYF.

The V call is TRBV7-8, the J call TRBJ2-7, with 11 positions matching TRBD1. With 5 bases clipped from V and 5 bases from J, the junction kept 11 bases outside the gene matches. The CDR3 sequence is 16 residues long. Germline V lookup: CDR1 SGHVS, CDR2 FQNEAQ. CDR3 amino acids: CASSRLGTGGEDEQYF. The CDR3 DNA reads as TGTGCCAGCAGCCGACTGGGGACAGGGGGAGAGGACGAGCAGTACTTC.

V usage is TRBV9 and J usage is TRBJ1-1; 7 bases align to TRBD1. V shed 0 bases and J 9 bases; nucleotides not matched to a gene: 8. The CDR3 covers 14 residues. Germline V gene sequence: CDR1 SGDLS, CDR2 YYNGEE. CDR3 sequence (DNA): TGTGCCAGCAGCGTAGGTCCTCTGACAGGGCAAGCTTTCTTT. Its translation is CASSVGPLTGQAFF.